The following is a T cell receptor beta chain sequence with its context. This sample is drawn from a study of shared clonotypes between healthy human individuals. The assay was run at deep level. Each PCR replicate from the sorted subsets contained roughly 210 ng DNA, which is about 30,000 T cell genomes. The protocol was immunoSEQ multiplex PCR, while the TCRdb copy is restricted to in-frame clones and leaves out a portion. The data contain about 1.5 million clones, 95% to 99% of them singletons. This CDR3 is 14 amino acids long. Per the germline V gene, CDR1 is MNHEY and CDR2 is SVGAGI. V was trimmed by 6 bases and J by 0 bases, leaving 10 bases between them.

The V call is TRBV6-5, the J call TRBJ2-3; D gene unclear. This clonotype was obtained from a man under 40 in good health. Sequenced input: naive CD4+ T cells sorted from blood. As for subset: CD45RA+ positively selected. The CDR3 loop is CASRRLESTDTQYF. CDR3 in DNA: TGTGCCAGCAGACGTTTAGAAAGCACAGATACGCAGTATTTT.